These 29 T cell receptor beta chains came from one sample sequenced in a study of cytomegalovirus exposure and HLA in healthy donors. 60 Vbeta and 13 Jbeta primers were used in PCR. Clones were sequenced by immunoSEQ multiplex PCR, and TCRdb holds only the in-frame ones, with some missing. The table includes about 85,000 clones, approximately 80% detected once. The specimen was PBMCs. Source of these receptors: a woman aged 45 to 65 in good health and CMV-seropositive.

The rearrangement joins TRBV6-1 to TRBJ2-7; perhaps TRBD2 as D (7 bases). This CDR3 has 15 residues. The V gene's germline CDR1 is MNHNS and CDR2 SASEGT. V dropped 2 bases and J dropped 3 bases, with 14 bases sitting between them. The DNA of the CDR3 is TGTGCCAGCAGTGAACGGACGGGGGGCCGCTACGAGCAGTACGTC. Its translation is CASSERTGGRYEQYV.

CDR3 residues: CAKTHAFNEQFF. Written as DNA, the CDR3 is TGTGCCAAAACACATGCATTTAATGAGCAGTTCTTC. The V call is TRBV6-1, the J call TRBJ2-1, with D uncertain. This CDR3 is built from 12 residues. The germline V and J ends were trimmed by 10 bases and 7 bases, with 14 bases remaining between them. Germline-derived CDR1 and CDR2 are MNHNS and SASEGT.

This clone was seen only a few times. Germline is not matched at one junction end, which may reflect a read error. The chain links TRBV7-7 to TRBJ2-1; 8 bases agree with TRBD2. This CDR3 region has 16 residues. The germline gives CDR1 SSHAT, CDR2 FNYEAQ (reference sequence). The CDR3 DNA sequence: TGTGCTAGCAGCTCGCCACTAGCGGAGAAATACAATGAGCAGTTCTTC. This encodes CASSSPLAEKYNEQFF.

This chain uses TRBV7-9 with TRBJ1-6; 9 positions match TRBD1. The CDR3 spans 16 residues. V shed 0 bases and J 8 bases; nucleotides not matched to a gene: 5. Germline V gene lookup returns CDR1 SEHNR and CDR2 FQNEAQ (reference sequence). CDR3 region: CASSLAPGQGDSPLHF. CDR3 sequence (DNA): TGTGCCAGCAGCTTAGCCCCGGGACAGGGCGATTCACCCCTCCACTTT.

The CDR3 loop is CASSVGDRGTQYF. CDR3 DNA sequence: TGTGCCAGCAGCGTAGGAGACAGGGGAACCCAGTACTTC. V and J are TRBV9 and TRBJ2-5, with 8 bases fitting TRBD1. The germline CDR1 and CDR2 sequences are SGDLS and YYNGEE. The CDR3 is 13 amino acids. Losses at the gene ends were 0 bases for V and 8 bases for J; bases not matched to a gene: 3.

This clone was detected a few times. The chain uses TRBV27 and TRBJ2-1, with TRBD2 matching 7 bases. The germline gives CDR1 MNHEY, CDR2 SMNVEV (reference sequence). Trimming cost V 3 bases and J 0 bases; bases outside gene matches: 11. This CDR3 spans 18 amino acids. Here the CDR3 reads CASSFKRLALSSYNEQFF. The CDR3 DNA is TGTGCCAGCAGTTTCAAACGACTAGCTTTGAGCTCCTACAATGAGCAGTTCTTC.

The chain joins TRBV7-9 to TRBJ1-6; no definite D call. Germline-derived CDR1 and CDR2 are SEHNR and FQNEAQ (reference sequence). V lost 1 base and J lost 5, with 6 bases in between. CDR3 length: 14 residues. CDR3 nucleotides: TGTGCCAGCAGCTTAGGGTCTAATAATTCACCCCTCCACTTT. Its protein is CASSLGSNNSPLHF. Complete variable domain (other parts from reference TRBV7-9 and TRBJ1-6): DTGVSQNPRHKITKRGQNVTFRCDPISEHNRLYWYRQTLGQGPEFLTYFQNEAQLEKSRLLSDRFSAERPKGSFSTLEIQRTEQGDSAMYLCASSLGSNNSPLHFGNGTRLTVT.

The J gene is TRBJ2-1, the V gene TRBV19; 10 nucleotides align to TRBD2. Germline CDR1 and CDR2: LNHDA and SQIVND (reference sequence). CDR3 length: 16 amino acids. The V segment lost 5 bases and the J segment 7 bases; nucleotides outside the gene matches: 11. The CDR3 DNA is TGTGCCAGTAGTGGTTCTCCTAGCGGGAGTAATAATGAGCAGTTCTTC. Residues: CASSGSPSGSNNEQFF.

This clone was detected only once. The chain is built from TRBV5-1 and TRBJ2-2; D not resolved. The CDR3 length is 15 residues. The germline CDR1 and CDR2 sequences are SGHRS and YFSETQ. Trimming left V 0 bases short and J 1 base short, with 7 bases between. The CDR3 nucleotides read TGCGCCAGCAGCTTGGCCGCCGGGAACACCGGGGAGCTGTTTTTT. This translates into CASSLAAGNTGELFF.

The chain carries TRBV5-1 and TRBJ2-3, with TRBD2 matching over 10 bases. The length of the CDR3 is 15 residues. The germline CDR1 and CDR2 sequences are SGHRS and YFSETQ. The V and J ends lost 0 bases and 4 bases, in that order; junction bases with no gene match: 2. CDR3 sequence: CASSLGLAGADTQYF. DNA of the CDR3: TGCGCCAGCAGCTTGGGCCTAGCGGGAGCAGATACGCAGTATTTT.

CDR3 sequence (DNA): TGTGCCAGCAGCTCAGGGGCAGCAACTAATGAAAAACTGTTTTTT. It is translated as CASSSGAATNEKLFF. The rearrangement links TRBV11-2 to TRBJ1-4; a possible D gene is TRBD1 (6 bases). This CDR3 has 15 residues. CDR1 and CDR2 from the germline V gene are SGHAT and FQNNGV. V was shortened by 4 bases and J by 0 bases, with 9 bases between the two germline ends.

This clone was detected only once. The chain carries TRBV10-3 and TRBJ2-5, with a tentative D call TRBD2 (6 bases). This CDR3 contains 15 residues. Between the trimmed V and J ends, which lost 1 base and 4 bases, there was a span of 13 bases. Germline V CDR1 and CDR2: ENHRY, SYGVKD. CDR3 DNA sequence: TGTGCCATCAGTGAGTTCATGGGTAGCGGAGAGACCCAGTACTTC. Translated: CAISEFMGSGETQYF.

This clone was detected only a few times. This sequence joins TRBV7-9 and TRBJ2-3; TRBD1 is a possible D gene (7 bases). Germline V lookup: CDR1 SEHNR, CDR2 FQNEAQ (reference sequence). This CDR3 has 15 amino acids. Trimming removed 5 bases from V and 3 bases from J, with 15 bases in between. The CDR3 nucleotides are TGTGCCAGCAGCAACCGGAGGGGGCCGACAGATACGCAGTATTTT. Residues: CASSNRRGPTDTQYF.

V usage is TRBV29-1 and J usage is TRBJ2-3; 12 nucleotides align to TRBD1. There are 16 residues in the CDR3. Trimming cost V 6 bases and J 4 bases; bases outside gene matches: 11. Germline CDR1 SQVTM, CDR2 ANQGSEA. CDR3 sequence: CSVQRLGTGGADTQYF. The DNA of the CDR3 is TGCAGCGTGCAGCGGTTGGGGACAGGGGGCGCAGATACGCAGTATTTT.

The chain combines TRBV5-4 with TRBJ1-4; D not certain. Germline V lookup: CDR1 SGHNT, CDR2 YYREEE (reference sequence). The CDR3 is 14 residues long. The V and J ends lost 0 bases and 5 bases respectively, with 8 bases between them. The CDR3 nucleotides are TGTGCCAGCAGCTTGGAGGGAGGGAATGAAAAACTGTTTTTT. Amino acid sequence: CASSLEGGNEKLFF.

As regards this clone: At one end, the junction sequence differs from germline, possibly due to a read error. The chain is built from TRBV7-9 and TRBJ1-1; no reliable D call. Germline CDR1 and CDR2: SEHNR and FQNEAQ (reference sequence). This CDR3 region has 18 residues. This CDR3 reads CSSSRQRGSRSGNTEAFF. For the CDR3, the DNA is TGTTCCAGCAGCCGCCAGCGCGGTTCTCGAAGCGGGAACACTGAAGCTTTCTTT. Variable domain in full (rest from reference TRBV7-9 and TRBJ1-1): DTGVSQNPRHKITKRGQNVTFRCDPISEHNRLYWYRQTLGQGPEFLTYFQNEAQLEKSRLLSDRFSAERPKGSFSTLEIQRTEQGDSAMYLCSSSRQRGSRSGNTEAFFGQGTRLTVV.

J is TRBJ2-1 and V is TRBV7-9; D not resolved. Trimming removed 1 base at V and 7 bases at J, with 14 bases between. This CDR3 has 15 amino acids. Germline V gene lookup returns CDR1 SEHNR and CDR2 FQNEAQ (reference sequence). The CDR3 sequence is CASSLVDGEQNEQFF. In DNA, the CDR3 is TGTGCCAGCAGCTTAGTCGACGGAGAACAAAATGAGCAGTTCTTC.

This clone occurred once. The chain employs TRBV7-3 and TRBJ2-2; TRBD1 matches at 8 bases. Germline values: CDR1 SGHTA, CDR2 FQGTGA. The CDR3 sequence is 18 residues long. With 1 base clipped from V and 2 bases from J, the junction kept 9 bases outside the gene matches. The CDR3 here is CASSLIAGGLRNTGELFF. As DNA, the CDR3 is TGTGCCAGCAGCTTAATCGCAGGGGGCCTCAGAAACACCGGGGAGCTGTTTTTT.

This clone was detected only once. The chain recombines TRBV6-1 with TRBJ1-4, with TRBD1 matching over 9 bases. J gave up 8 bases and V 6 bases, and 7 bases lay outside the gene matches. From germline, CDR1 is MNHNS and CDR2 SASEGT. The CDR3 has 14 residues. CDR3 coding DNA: TGTGCCAGCAGGGGCGGGACAGGGCGGGAAAAACTGTTTTTT. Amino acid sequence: CASRGGTGREKLFF.

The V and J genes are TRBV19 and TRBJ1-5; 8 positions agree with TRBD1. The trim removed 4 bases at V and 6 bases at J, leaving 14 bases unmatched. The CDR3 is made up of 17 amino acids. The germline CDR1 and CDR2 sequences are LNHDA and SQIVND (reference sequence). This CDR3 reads CASSNGQGSFFGQPQHF. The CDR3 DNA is TGTGCCAGTAGTAACGGACAGGGTTCGTTTTTTGGTCAGCCCCAGCATTTT.

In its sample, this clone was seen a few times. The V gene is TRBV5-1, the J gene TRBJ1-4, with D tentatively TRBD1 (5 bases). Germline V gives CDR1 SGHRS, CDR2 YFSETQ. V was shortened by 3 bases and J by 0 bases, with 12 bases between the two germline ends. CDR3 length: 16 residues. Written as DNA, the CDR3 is TGCGCCAGCAGCTGGGCTGGGGGGGCAACTAATGAAAAACTGTTTTTT. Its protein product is CASSWAGGATNEKLFF.

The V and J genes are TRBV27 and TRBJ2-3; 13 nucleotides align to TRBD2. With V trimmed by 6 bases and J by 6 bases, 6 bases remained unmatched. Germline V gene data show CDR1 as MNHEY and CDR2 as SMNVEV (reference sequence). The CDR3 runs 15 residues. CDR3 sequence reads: CASSVTSGRADTQYF. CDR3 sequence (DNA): TGTGCCAGCAGCGTAACTAGCGGGAGGGCCGATACGCAGTATTTT.

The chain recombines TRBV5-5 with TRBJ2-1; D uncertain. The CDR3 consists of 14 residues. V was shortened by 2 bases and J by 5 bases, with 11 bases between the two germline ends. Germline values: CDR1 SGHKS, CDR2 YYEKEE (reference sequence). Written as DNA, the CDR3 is TGTGCCAGCAGCTTAAGCAGCGCCCACAATGAGCAGTTCTTC. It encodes CASSLSSAHNEQFF.

CDR3 in DNA: TGTGCCAGTAGTATCGGGCGGAGGGACACTGAAGCTTTCTTT. The encoded protein is CASSIGRRDTEAFF. The chain has TRBV19 and TRBJ1-1; D is uncertain. The germline V gene has CDR1 LNHDA and CDR2 SQIVND (reference sequence). V dropped 3 bases and J dropped 3 bases, with 11 bases sitting between them. There are 14 residues in the CDR3.

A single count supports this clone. CDR3 in amino acids: CASSLRGGQNSPLHF. The CDR3 DNA reads as TGTGCCAGCAGTCTCCGGGGGGGACAGAATTCACCCCTCCACTTT. This chain connects TRBV7-3 to TRBJ1-6, with TRBD1 matching 7 bases. Germline CDR1 is SGHTA and CDR2 is FQGTGA. With 6 bases clipped from V and 7 bases from J, the junction kept 9 bases outside the gene matches. The CDR3 consists of 15 residues. The variable domain in full, completed from reference TRBV7-3 and TRBJ1-6, reads GAGVSQTPSNKVTEKGKYVELRCDPISGHTALYWYRQSLGQGPEFLIYFQGTGAADDSGLPNDRFFAVRPEGSVSTLKIQRTERGDSAVYLCASSLRGGQNSPLHFGNGTRLTVT.

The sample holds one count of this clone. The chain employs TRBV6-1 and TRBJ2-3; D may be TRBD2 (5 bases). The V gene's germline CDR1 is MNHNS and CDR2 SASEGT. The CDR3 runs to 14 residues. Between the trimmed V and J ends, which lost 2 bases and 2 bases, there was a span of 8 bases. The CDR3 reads CASSERGSTDTQYF. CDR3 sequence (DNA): TGTGCCAGCAGTGAACGGGGATCCACAGATACGCAGTATTTT.

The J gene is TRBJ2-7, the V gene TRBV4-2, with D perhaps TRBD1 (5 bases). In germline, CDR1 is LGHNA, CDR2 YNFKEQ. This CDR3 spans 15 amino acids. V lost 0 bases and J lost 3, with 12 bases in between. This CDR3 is CASSQDIDSNYEQYF. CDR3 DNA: TGTGCCAGCAGCCAAGATATAGACAGTAACTACGAGCAGTACTTC.

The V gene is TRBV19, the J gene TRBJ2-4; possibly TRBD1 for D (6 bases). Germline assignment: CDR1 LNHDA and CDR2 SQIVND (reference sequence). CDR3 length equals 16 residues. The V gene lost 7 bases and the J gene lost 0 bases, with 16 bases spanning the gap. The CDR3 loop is CASTPGTILAKNIQYF. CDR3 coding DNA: TGTGCCAGTACCCCTGGGACAATACTAGCCAAAAACATTCAGTACTTC.

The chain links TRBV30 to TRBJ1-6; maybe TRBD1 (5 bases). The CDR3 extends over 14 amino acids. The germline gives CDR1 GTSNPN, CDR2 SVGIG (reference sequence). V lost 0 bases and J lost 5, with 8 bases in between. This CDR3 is CAWSVSGNNSPLHF. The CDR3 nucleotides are TGTGCCTGGAGTGTATCAGGGAATAATTCACCCCTCCACTTT.